This T cell receptor beta chain appears in the sequencing data of a study of blood T cell repertoires in COVID-19. Looking at the study overall: Collection of acute and convalescent COVID-19 samples took place in the United States, Italy and Spain. PBMCs, B-cell-depleted T cells, or T cells were the source of the cDNA or gDNA that made up the material.

Only in-frame clones appear in the TCRdb table, and some are missing; sequencing was by immunoSEQ multiplex PCR. Here the sample spans some 350,000 clones, about 88% being singletons. V shed 4 bases and J shed 0 bases, with 10 bases lying between them. The CDR3 extends over 14 amino acids. Germline V gene lookup returns CDR1 SEHNR and CDR2 FQNEAQ (reference sequence). V gene TRBV7-9 combines with J gene TRBJ2-7, with TRBD1 as a possible D gene (5 bases). Specimen: peripheral blood. The clonotype was recovered from a human donor in a cohort sampled during active COVID-19. The CDR3 DNA reads as TGTGCCAGCAGCTCCTACAGGAGCTCCTACGAGCAGTACTTC. Residues: CASSSYRSSYEQYF.